The entry below describes one T cell receptor (beta chain). Its antigen has not been determined. No base-level quality is on record; no much larger clone is a single base apart. The data belong to a study of Ad26.COV2.S vaccination and SARS-CoV-2 variants listed by TCRdb under 2021. Concerning the study at large: Donors in the vaccine arm were drawn from COV1001, a multicentre, randomized, double-blind, placebo-controlled phase I-IIa trial testing Ad26.COV2.S in healthy adults. Investigators remained blinded to trial group allocation during experiments and outcome assessment. Participants in the trial were split at random into five groups of five each, receiving low-dose or high-dose Ad26.COV2.S once or twice, or else placebo on both occasions. Ad26.COV2.S was given intramuscularly at 5x10^10 or 1x10^11 viral particles, as a single shot or as two shots 56 days apart. TCRbeta repertoire sequencing was used to assess the specificity and breadth of SARS-CoV-2-reactive T cell receptors after Ad26.COV2.S vaccination. The TCR-sequenced set comprised approximately 32 samples: some 20 Ad26.COV2.S vaccine recipients, 5 placebo recipients and 8 SARS-CoV-2 convalescent individuals. What the research found in general, with its limitations: Comparing responses between vaccine doses or regimens was not something the study was powered to do. Higher spike-specific TCR breadth was observed in Ad26.COV2.S recipients than in placebo recipients (P = 0.0014). The authors noted that the TCR breadth and depth analyses may have underestimated total T cell responses. Substantial breadth of spike-specific CD8+ and CD4+ T cell responses was reported after vaccination. Vaccine and placebo recipients had comparable non-spike TCR breadth, which fits with the vaccine containing only spike.

The sample's treatment or condition label, decoded: roughly 18 received Ad26.COV2.S at low or high dose, single or two shots; roughly 5 received placebo; per-sample allocation not given. Repertoires of vaccine and placebo recipients were sequenced from samples collected on day 63 after the first injection. In Cohort 1b, roughly 26 adults aged 18-55 years were enrolled at a single site in Boston, USA, between 29 July and 7 August 2020. As a vaccine, Ad26.COV2.S was a replication-incompetent adenovirus type 26 vector that expressed a prefusion-stabilized SARS-CoV-2 spike protein derived from the original Wuhan strain. The immunoSEQ Assay was the method used to sequence TCRbeta CDR3 regions. After extraction, genomic DNA underwent amplification by bias-controlled multiplex PCR, followed by high-throughput sequencing. In the paper's pipeline: To quantify the absolute abundance of every unique TCRbeta CDR3 region, sequences were collapsed and filtered. Usable DNA was measured by amplifying reference genes present in all nucleated cells, and TCRbeta template counts were normalized to that usable DNA to estimate T cell fraction. Repertoire TCRs were annotated as SARS-CoV-2-specific by exact matching of V gene, CDR3 amino acid sequence and J gene to a known reactive TCR set. The reference SARS-CoV-2 TCR set was derived from MIRA and filtered for enrichment in COVID-19-positive ImmuneCODE repertoires, a step that removed public or cross-reactive TCRs. Using the MIRA antigens, annotated TCRs were further analysed by specific ORF or by position within an ORF. Depth was the summed frequency of annotated unique rearrangements, while breadth was defined as annotated unique rearrangements over total unique productive rearrangements. TCR breadth was compared between groups using two-sided Wilcoxon rank-sum tests. The clones in this table, taken by TCRdb from immuneACCESS, are in-frame only. Not every clone is retained; where verified, under half of the shortfall comes from an unresolved V gene, and the cause of the rest is unknown. The D gene and trimming were derived from the DNA, and the V and J assignments and clone size from that table. The sample table contains hundreds of thousands of clones; only one count was recorded for around 87% of them. The leading ten clones occupy roughly 3.6% of the sample.

The CDR3 contains 14 residues, cysteine and phenylalanine counted. The CDR3 DNA has 42 bases and is translated from base 1. CDR1 SGHNT and CDR2 YENEEA were looked up in the germline V gene. V is pared back by 5 bases and J by 7 bases, with 15 bases lying between the germline termini. Specimen: peripheral blood, collected in a trial of Ad26.COV2.S vaccine versus placebo. The V and J segments used are TRBV11-3 and TRBJ2-1; the D call is tentative, TRBD1 or TRBD2, as each matches 5 bases. The clonotype originates from a person aged 18-65 years who received the Ad26.COV2.S COVID-19 vaccine or a placebo. The CDR3 amino acid sequence is: CASSPHGGGNEQFF. In nucleotides, the sequence is TGTGCCAGCAGCCCCCACGGTGGGGGAAATGAGCAGTTCTTC.